One and the same sample provided the 15 T cell receptor beta chains below, sequenced in a study of vaccination effects on CD4 cells after COVID-19. Sequencing was preceded by expansion of antigen-specific CD4+ T cells with viral peptide pools in the ViraFEST assay. Isolation of CD4+ T cells took place after 10 to 11 days of culture. Nucleocapsid antibodies stayed negative before and after vaccination, showing no earlier SARS-CoV-2 infection. The data were produced by immunoSEQ multiplex PCR, yet TCRdb's version contains in-frame clones alone and is incomplete. Of 20,000 to 30,000 clones in the sample, over 70% are singletons; the top ten hold about a tenth. These receptors' targets are unknown. This material consisted of CD4+ T cells from PBMCs cultured with HCoV-NL63 spike peptides, taken before COVID-19 vaccination. The receptors derive from a human donor who received a COVID-19 vaccine.

V usage is TRBV5-1 and J usage is TRBJ1-2, with 11 bases lining up with TRBD1. Unmatched junction bases numbered 15, after V lost 3 bases and J lost 2 bases. The germline V gene encodes CDR1 SGHRS and CDR2 YFSETQ. The CDR3 length is 19 residues. CDR3: CASSSATRRDRGLNYGYTF. CDR3 DNA sequence: TGCGCCAGCAGCTCGGCCACCCGCCGGGACAGGGGGTTAAACTATGGCTACACCTTC.

V and J are TRBV19 and TRBJ2-3; TRBD1 agrees at 7 bases. CDR1 and CDR2 from the germline V gene are LNHDA and SQIVND (reference sequence). The CDR3 extends over 15 amino acids. With 4 bases clipped from V and 2 bases from J, the junction kept 6 bases outside the gene matches. This CDR3 reads CASSTGGQVTDTQYF. DNA for the CDR3: TGTGCCAGTAGTACCGGAGGACAGGTCACAGATACGCAGTATTTT.

CDR3 region: CASSLAGAAKNIQYF. The CDR3 DNA sequence: TGTGCCAGCAGCTTGGCCGGGGCAGCCAAAAACATTCAGTACTTC. The chain carries TRBV5-4 and TRBJ2-4; tentatively, D is TRBD1 or TRBD2 (5 bases each). CDR3 length: 15 residues. Trimming took 0 bases from V and 0 from J, leaving 7 bases between them. Germline lookup yields CDR1 SGHNT and CDR2 YYREEE (reference sequence).

CDR3 coding DNA: TGTGCCACCAGTGACGACAGGCCCTCCGCAAGAAACACCATATATTTT. Translated: CATSDDRPSARNTIYF. J is TRBJ1-3 and V is TRBV24-1, with a weak D call TRBD1 (6 bases). V was shortened by 4 bases and J by 5 bases, with 17 bases between the two germline ends. The CDR3 length is 16 residues. Germline V gene lookup returns CDR1 KGHDR and CDR2 SFDVKD.

The gene calls are TRBV18 and TRBJ1-2; TRBD1 matches at 8 bases. The CDR3 consists of 15 residues. The V gene end was trimmed by 6 bases and the J gene end by 0 bases; junction bases not matched to a gene: 6. Germline CDR1 is KGHSH and CDR2 is LQKENI. The CDR3 DNA follows: TGTGCCAGCTCCCACGACAGGGGAGCTAACTATGGCTACACCTTC. Its translation is CASSHDRGANYGYTF.

V is TRBV3-1 (or the pseudogene TRBV3-2) and J is TRBJ1-2; 8 positions agree with TRBD1. Germline V gives CDR1 LGHDT, CDR2 YNNKEL (reference sequence). Trimming removed 0 bases from V and 1 base from J; junction bases left unmatched: 7. This CDR3 region has 17 residues. The CDR3 region is CASSQEYSGQGNYGYTF. The CDR3 nucleotides read TGTGCCAGCAGCCAAGAATATTCAGGACAGGGTAACTATGGCTACACCTTC.

The V call is TRBV3-1 (or the pseudogene TRBV3-2), the J call TRBJ2-2; D call uncertain. Germline values: CDR1 LGHDT, CDR2 YNNKEL (reference sequence). The V gene lost 4 bases and the J gene lost 8 bases, with 14 bases spanning the gap. The CDR3 runs to 14 residues. CDR3 DNA sequence: TGTGCCAGCAGCCCCCTAGTCCTAGTAGGGGAGCTGTTTTTT. Translated: CASSPLVLVGELFF.

The chain is built from TRBV20-1 and TRBJ1-5; maybe TRBD1 (6 bases). Between the trimmed V and J ends, which lost 3 bases and 7 bases, there was a span of 22 bases. CDR1 DFQATT and CDR2 SNEGSKA come from the germline V gene (reference sequence). The CDR3 covers 16 residues. The CDR3, as DNA: TGCAGTGCTAGTCCCTATACAGGGCAGATGAAACAGCCCCAGCATTTT. The encoded protein is CSASPYTGQMKQPQHF.

The J gene is TRBJ2-5, the V gene TRBV7-8; 10 bases line up with TRBD2. V shed 8 bases and J 5 bases; nucleotides not matched to a gene: 8. Germline-derived CDR1 and CDR2 are SGHVS and FQNEAQ. The CDR3 covers 14 residues. The CDR3 sequence: CASASGGVLETQYF. The CDR3 region has the DNA TGTGCCAGCGCCAGCGGGGGGGTTCTTGAGACCCAGTACTTC.

Only one count was recorded for this clone. The chain links TRBV6-6 to TRBJ2-1, with TRBD2 matching over 9 bases. The trim removed 6 bases at V and 1 base at J, leaving 10 bases unmatched. Germline V gives CDR1 MNHNY, CDR2 SVGAGI (reference sequence). CDR3 length: 17 residues. The CDR3 DNA reads as TGTGCCAGCAGACGAGCGGGGGGCTCCCTATCCTACAATGAGCAGTTCTTC. It translates to CASRRAGGSLSYNEQFF.

Here the CDR3 DNA reads TGTGCCATCAGTAGCCCGGGACAGTGGGGCTCTGGGGCCAACGTCCTGACTTTC. It specifies CAISSPGQWGSGANVLTF. The V and J genes are TRBV10-3 and TRBJ2-6; TRBD1 aligns across 7 bases. CDR1 is ENHRY, CDR2 SYGVKD, per germline. The V gene end was trimmed by 5 bases and the J gene end by 0 bases; junction bases not matched to a gene: 10. The CDR3 totals 18 residues.

The rearrangement links TRBV15 to TRBJ2-7, with 8 bases aligning to TRBD1. V gave up 3 bases and J gave up 0 bases; unmatched junction bases: 13. There are 18 residues in the CDR3. Germline loops: CDR1 LNHNV, CDR2 YYDKDF (reference sequence). The CDR3 sequence: CATSSANRGSFPSYEQYF. The CDR3, as DNA: TGTGCCACCAGCAGCGCTAACAGGGGGTCATTCCCCTCCTACGAGCAGTACTTC. The full variable domain, in which reference TRBV15 and TRBJ2-7 provide the parts outside the CDR3, is DAMVIQNPRYQVTQFGKPVTLSCSQTLNHNVMYWYQQKSSQAPKLLFHYYDKDFNNEADTPDNFQSRRPNTSFCFLDIRSPGLGDTAMYLCATSSANRGSFPSYEQYFGPGTRLTVT.

The V and J genes are TRBV5-1 and TRBJ1-2; D might be TRBD1 (5 bases). Germline lookup yields CDR1 SGHRS and CDR2 YFSETQ. V dropped 0 bases and J dropped 4 bases, with 7 bases sitting between them. CDR3 length: 13 amino acids. CDR3 in amino acids: CASSLGGIYGYTF. In DNA form, the CDR3 reads TGCGCCAGCAGCTTGGGGGGGATCTATGGCTACACCTTC.

The gene calls are TRBV7-8 and TRBJ1-1; the D is unclear. Trimming pared 5 bases from V and 4 bases from J, leaving 14 bases between. The CDR3 runs 14 residues. The germline V gene has CDR1 SGHVS and CDR2 FQNEAQ. CDR3 bases: TGTGCCAGCAGCCCGACCGGGCCGCGCACTGAAGCTTTCTTT. This encodes CASSPTGPRTEAFF.

The rearrangement joins TRBV11-2 to TRBJ1-2; no definite D call. Germline lookup yields CDR1 SGHAT and CDR2 FQNNGV. V was clipped by 2 bases and J by 4 bases, with 8 bases between them. The CDR3 totals 13 residues. The DNA of the CDR3 is TGTGCCAGCAGCTTACAATTCCCCTATGGCTACACCTTC. This codes for CASSLQFPYGYTF. Drawing the rest from reference TRBV11-2 and TRBJ1-2, the complete variable domain is EAGVAQSPRYKIIEKRQSVAFWCNPISGHATLYWYQQILGQGPKLLIQFQNNGVVDDSQLPKDRFSAERLKGVDSTLKIQPAKLEDSAVYLCASSLQFPYGYTFGSGTRLTVV.